This TCR beta chain was obtained from a study of CD8 T cells in ankylosing spondylitis. This clonotype was detected many times. Its antigen is currently unknown. Per the germline V gene, CDR1 is DFQATT and CDR2 is SNEGSKA (reference sequence). Trimming removed 4 bases from V and 3 bases from J, with 14 bases in between. This CDR3 is 14 amino acids long. Overall study findings and caveats: What appeared characteristic of ankylosing spondylitis blood was a TCR beta motif of fewer than ten highly homologous variants. Reactive arthritis synovial fluid and blood previously showed some of these motif variants. Disease-linked clones were CD8+ and relatively rare in peripheral blood.

Quantitative 5'-RACE with molecular barcodes generated TCR beta libraries. TCRdb reprocessed the 5' RACE reads with MiXCR, giving one entry per CDR3 protein. The sample holds about 240,000 distinct CDR3 sequences, 8.6% seen once. V usage is TRBV20-1 and J usage is TRBJ2-3, with D perhaps assigned TRBD1 or TRBD2 (7 bases each). The sample was blood, either unsorted or a sorted T cell fraction (not recorded which). The TCR comes from a male donor with ankylosing spondylitis or in good health (not recorded which). CDR3 nucleotide sequence: TGCAGTGCTATAAGACAGGGAGGGACAGATACGCAGTATTTT. Its translation is CSAIRQGGTDTQYF.